This passage covers 9 T cell receptor beta chains from one sample sequenced in a study of CD8+CD57+ T cells in acquired aplastic anemia (dated by TCRdb to the late 2010s). The instrument was an Illumina HiSeq 2000. Profiling of TCR beta VDJ combinations and CDR3 sequences used genomic DNA as the template. The public reads were reanalyzed by TCRdb: fastp trimming at Q25, MiXCR alignment, in-frame beta chains only. One record per CDR3 amino acid sequence lists the most common genes and DNA. The table for this sample lists approximately 150,000 distinct CDR3 sequences; under 55% of them were counted only once. The top ten clonotypes cover around 1% of the sample. Patients chosen for sequencing had shown expansion of CD8+CD57+ cells by flow cytometry. Sequenced: sorted CD4+, CD8+, or CD8+CD57+ T cells (not recorded which) from PBMCs. All receptors derive from a human donor with aplastic anemia.

This clonotype showed up many times. This CDR3 reads CASREQVATTEAFF. CDR3 sequence (DNA): TGTGCCAGCAGAGAACAAGTGGCAACCACTGAAGCTTTCTTT. The chain has TRBV6-1 and TRBJ1-1; no firm D call. V was shortened by 6 bases and J by 4 bases, with 15 bases between the two germline ends. CDR1 is MNHNS, CDR2 SASEGT, per germline. This CDR3 region has 14 residues.

In its sample, this clonotype was seen many times. V and J are TRBV7-6 and TRBJ1-5, with a possible D match to TRBD1 (5 bases). Germline CDR1 and CDR2: SGHVS and FNYEAQ. This CDR3 contains 14 residues. Trimming shortened V by 5 bases and J by 3 bases, and 11 bases separated the two germline ends. The CDR3 coding sequence is TGTGCCAGCAGCCGCGACAGACTCAATCAGCCCCAGCATTTT. Its protein is CASSRDRLNQPQHF.

This chain links TRBV2 with TRBJ2-7; 8 positions match TRBD1. Germline CDR1 reads SNHLY; CDR2 reads FYNNEI. V lost 8 bases and J lost 6; bases outside the gene matches: 6. The CDR3 runs to 12 residues. The CDR3 is CASPGTGSEQYF. The CDR3 coding sequence is TGTGCCAGCCCCGGGACAGGATCCGAGCAGTACTTC. Full variable domain (outside the CDR3, taken from reference TRBV2 and TRBJ2-7): EPEVTQTPSHQVTQMGQEVILRCVPISNHLYFYWYRQILGQKVEFLVSFYNNEISEKSEIFDDQFSVERPDGSNFTLKIRSTKLEDSAMYFCASPGTGSEQYFGPGTRLTVT.

This clonotype was counted many times. This sequence joins TRBV12-3 or TRBV12-4 and TRBJ2-2; no clear D. The length of the CDR3 is 14 residues. V was trimmed by 4 bases and J by 2 bases, leaving 8 bases between them. The CDR3 coding sequence is TGTGCCAGCAGTTCAAGCGTAAACACCGGGGAGCTGTTTTTT. The encoded protein is CASSSSVNTGELFF.

V gene TRBV29-1 combines with J gene TRBJ2-2; the D is unclear. V was clipped by 4 bases and J by 2 bases, with 14 bases between them. Germline V gene data show CDR1 as SQVTM and CDR2 as ANQGSEA. The CDR3 totals 15 residues. The DNA of the CDR3 is TGCAGCGTTGGGGCAGCATTAACTAACACCGGGGAGCTGTTTTTT. Its translation: CSVGAALTNTGELFF.

V usage is TRBV12-3 or TRBV12-4 and J usage is TRBJ2-3; TRBD1 agrees at 8 bases. After removal of 6 bases from V and 8 bases from J, the junction contained 4 bases not matched to a gene. The CDR3 totals 12 residues. The CDR3 bases are TGTGCCAGCAGACCCACAGGGGGTACGCAGTATTTT. Translating it yields CASRPTGGTQYF.

This clonotype was seen ten or more times. This chain links TRBV7-9 with TRBJ2-1; 7 nucleotides match TRBD1. Germline V gene lookup returns CDR1 SEHNR and CDR2 FQNEAQ (reference sequence). The V gene end was trimmed by 6 bases and the J gene end by 3 bases; junction bases not matched to a gene: 14. The CDR3 has 17 amino acids. The DNA for the CDR3 is TGTGCCAGCAGTATCGACAGGGCGGTCACCGTCTACAATGAGCAGTTCTTC. It is translated as CASSIDRAVTVYNEQFF.

The genes are TRBV20-1 and TRBJ2-7, with TRBD2 matching 7 bases. V shed 0 bases and J 2 bases; nucleotides not matched to a gene: 4. The CDR3 extends over 14 amino acids. Germline CDR1 reads DFQATT; CDR2 reads SNEGSKA (reference sequence). CDR3 loop: CSARDKRGPYEQYF. The CDR3, as DNA: TGCAGTGCTAGAGATAAGCGGGGTCCCTACGAGCAGTACTTC.

This clonotype was counted at least ten times. V and J are TRBV19 and TRBJ1-2; TRBD1 matches at 7 bases. The junction had 5 bases not matched to a gene; V was cut back by 4 bases and J by 3 bases. CDR3 length equals 14 residues. In germline, CDR1 is LNHDA, CDR2 SQIVND (reference sequence). The chain's CDR3 is CASSTGQVYYGYTF. The CDR3 DNA sequence: TGTGCCAGTAGTACCGGACAGGTTTACTATGGCTACACCTTC.